This paragraph reports one T cell receptor beta chain. This clone has a handful of counts. The antigen this receptor binds is unknown. Per-nucleotide qualities are absent, and no much larger clonotype sits a single base away. For sequencing of the TCRbeta CDR3 region, genomic DNA was extracted from the sorted cells. The immunoSEQ Assay was used to sequence the TCRbeta CDR3 regions. Here the immuneACCESS table is served through TCRdb, limited to in-frame sequences with V and J called. Missing clones are a known gap in these copies; in checked studies unresolved V genes cover under half, and the rest lacks a known reason. The sample table shows 60,000 to 75,000 clones, and over 80% are seen once. 25% to 35% of the sample is in the top ten clones. Based on the germline V gene (reference sequence), the CDR1 and CDR2 sequences are GTSNPN and SVGIG. From the cysteine up to the phenylalanine, the CDR3 has a length of 11 residues. The DNA shown is the 33-base CDR3, in frame from base 1. Relative to germline, V is 0 bases shorter and J is 4 bases shorter, with 3 bases between their ends.

This sample was taken from a study of OX40 agonist ivuxolimab in advanced cancers. Regarding the complete study: Ivuxolimab was a fully human IgG2 agonistic monoclonal antibody targeting the costimulatory receptor OX40 (CD134). Partial responses were achieved by three dose-escalation patients, of whom one had hepatocellular carcinoma and two had cutaneous melanoma. The paper reports the monotherapy dose-escalation portion (N of about 56 patients) of the phase I ivuxolimab trial. Prior anti-PD-1, anti-PD-L1 or anti-CTLA-4 therapy was permitted, and approximately 40% of dose-escalation patients had received checkpoint inhibitors. The point of sequencing TCRbeta in the periphery was to test whether ivuxolimab changed TCR sequence diversity and drove clonal T-cell expansion. A male proportion of 75% to 85% and a mean age of about 60 years, ranging from about 20 to 79, were recorded for the dose-escalation cohort. Intravenous ivuxolimab was administered to patients every 2 weeks at six dose levels: 0.01, 0.1, 0.3, 1.5, 3 and 10 mg/kg. Of the 50 or so patients in dose escalation, about 20 had hepatocellular carcinoma, some 15 had melanoma, 9 had renal cell carcinoma and 9 had head and neck cancer.

Patients with autoimmune disease history or receiving systemic immunosuppression were excluded from the trial. Peripheral blood for TCR sequencing was collected from all dose cohorts at baseline, on cycle 4 day 1, and on cycle 7 day 1. The samples were drawn from a first-in-human, open-label, multicenter phase I dose-escalation trial of ivuxolimab. Adults with locally advanced or metastatic melanoma, renal cell carcinoma, hepatocellular carcinoma or head and neck squamous cell carcinoma were enrolled in the trial. Before TCR sequencing, CD4+ and CD8+ T cells were separately sorted from peripheral blood. The research as a whole found: Antigen specificity was not determined for the clonally expanded peripheral T cells. In the 0.1-3.0 mg/kg groups, partial responders had among the lowest normalized peripheral clonal expansion, particularly in CD8+ T cells. On average, CD8+ T cells showed more expanded clones than CD4+ T cells after ivuxolimab. At doses of 0.1 to 3.0 mg/kg, clonal expansion of both CD4+ and CD8+ blood T cells was observed from baseline to week 6. Low levels of normalized T-cell clonal expansion were also seen in some nonresponding patients.

This sequence originates from an adult with an advanced solid tumor such as melanoma, head and neck, liver or kidney cancer. The chain uses TRBV30 and TRBJ1-1; no D gene is confidently identified. Here the sequenced sample was CD4+ or CD8+ T cells sorted from blood, taken in a trial of the OX40 agonist ivuxolimab. In nucleotide form, the sequence is TGTGCCTGGAGTGTTATCACTGAAGCTTTCTTT. It translates as CAWSVITEAFF.